Sequencing of this T cell receptor beta chain was carried out in a study of cytomegalovirus exposure and HLA in healthy donors. Study-wide findings and caveats: According to a subsequent analysis, TCR clusters from the first cohort were inclined to appear together in the 100 to 150 validation repertoires.

Data came from immunoSEQ multiplex PCR; TCRdb stores just in-frame clones and leaves some out. Seen here are approximately 230,000 clones, about 90% observed once, and the top ten hold more than 10%. V was trimmed by 5 bases and J by 6 bases, leaving 7 bases between them. In germline, CDR1 is LGHNA, CDR2 YNFKEQ. The CDR3 loop spans 11 amino acids. Donors came from a validation cohort of 90 to 150 subjects, distinct from the first 666-subject cohort. Of note for this clone: Its antigen is currently unknown.

The chain couples TRBV4-2 to TRBJ1-2, with D hard to call. Sequencing was done on a sample of PBMCs. The TCR was taken from a man in his late teens or twenties in good health and CMV-seropositive. For the CDR3, the DNA is TGTGCCAGCAGCAACAGAGATGGCTACACCTTC. It yields the protein CASSNRDGYTF.